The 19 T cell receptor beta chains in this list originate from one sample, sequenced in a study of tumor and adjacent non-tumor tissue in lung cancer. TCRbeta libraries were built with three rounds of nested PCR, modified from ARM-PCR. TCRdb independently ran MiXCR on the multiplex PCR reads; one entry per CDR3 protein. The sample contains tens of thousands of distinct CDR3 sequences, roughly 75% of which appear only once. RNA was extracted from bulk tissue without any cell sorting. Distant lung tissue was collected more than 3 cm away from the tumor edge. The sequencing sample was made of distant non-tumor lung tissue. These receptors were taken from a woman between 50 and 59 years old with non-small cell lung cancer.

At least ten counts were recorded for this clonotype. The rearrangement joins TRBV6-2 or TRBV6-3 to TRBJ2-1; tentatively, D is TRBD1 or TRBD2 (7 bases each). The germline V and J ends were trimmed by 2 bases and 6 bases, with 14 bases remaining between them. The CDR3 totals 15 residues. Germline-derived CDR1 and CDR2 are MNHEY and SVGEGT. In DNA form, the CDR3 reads TGTGCCAGCAGTTACGGGGGAGGGGGCATCAATGAGCAGTTCTTC. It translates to CASSYGGGGINEQFF.

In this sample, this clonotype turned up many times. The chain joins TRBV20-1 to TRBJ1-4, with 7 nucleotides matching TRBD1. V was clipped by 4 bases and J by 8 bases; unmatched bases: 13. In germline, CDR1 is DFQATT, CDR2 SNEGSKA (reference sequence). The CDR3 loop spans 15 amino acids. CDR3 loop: CSAKPLDREREKLFF. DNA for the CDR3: TGCAGTGCTAAACCCCTCGACAGGGAGAGGGAAAAACTGTTTTTT.

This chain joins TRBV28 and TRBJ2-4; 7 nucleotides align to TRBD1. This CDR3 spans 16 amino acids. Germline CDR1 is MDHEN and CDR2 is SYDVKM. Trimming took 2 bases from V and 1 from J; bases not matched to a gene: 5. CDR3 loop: CASSLGRGWAKNIQYF. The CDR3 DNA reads TGTGCCAGCAGTTTAGGCAGGGGGTGGGCCAAAAACATTCAGTACTTC. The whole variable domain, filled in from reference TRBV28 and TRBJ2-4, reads DVKVTQSSRYLVKRTGEKVFLECVQDMDHENMFWYRQDPGLGLRLIYFSYDVKMKEKGDIPEGYSVSREKKERFSLILESASTNQTSMYLCASSLGRGWAKNIQYFGAGTRLSVL.

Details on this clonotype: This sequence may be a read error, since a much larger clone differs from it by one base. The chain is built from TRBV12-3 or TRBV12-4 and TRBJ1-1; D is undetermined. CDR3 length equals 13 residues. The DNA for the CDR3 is TGTGTCAGCAGTTGGCAGGAGCACACTGAAGCTTTCTTT. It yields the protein CVSSWQEHTEAFF.

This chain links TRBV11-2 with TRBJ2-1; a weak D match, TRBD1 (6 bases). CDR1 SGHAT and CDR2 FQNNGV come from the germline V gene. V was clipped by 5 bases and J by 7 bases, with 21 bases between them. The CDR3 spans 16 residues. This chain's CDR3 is CASSRMILEGDNEQFF. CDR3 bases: TGTGCCAGCAGCCGCATGATACTAGAGGGGGATAATGAGCAGTTCTTC.

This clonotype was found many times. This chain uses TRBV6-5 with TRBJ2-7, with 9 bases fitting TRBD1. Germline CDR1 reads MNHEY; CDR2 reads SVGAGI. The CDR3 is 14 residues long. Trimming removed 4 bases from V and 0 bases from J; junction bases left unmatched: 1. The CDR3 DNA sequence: TGTGCCAGCAGTTTGACAGGGGGCTCCTACGAGCAGTACTTC. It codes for CASSLTGGSYEQYF.

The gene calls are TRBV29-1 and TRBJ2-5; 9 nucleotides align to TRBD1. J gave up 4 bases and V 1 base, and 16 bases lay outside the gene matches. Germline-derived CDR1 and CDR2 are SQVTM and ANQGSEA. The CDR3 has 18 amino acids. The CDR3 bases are TGCAGCGTTGAAGGGGACAGGGACAAGCTGCGAAACCTAGAGACCCAGTACTTC. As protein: CSVEGDRDKLRNLETQYF.

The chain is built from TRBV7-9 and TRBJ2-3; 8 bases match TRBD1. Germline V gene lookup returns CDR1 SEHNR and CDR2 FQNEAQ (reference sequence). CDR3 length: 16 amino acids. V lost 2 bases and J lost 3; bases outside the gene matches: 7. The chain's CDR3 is CASSLLGQGLTDTQYF. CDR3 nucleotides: TGTGCCAGCAGCTTACTCGGACAGGGTTTGACAGATACGCAGTATTTT. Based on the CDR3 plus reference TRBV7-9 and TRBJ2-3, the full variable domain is DTGVSQNPRHKITKRGQNVTFRCDPISEHNRLYWYRQTLGQGPEFLTYFQNEAQLEKSRLLSDRFSAERPKGSFSTLEIQRTEQGDSAMYLCASSLLGQGLTDTQYFGPGTRLTVL.

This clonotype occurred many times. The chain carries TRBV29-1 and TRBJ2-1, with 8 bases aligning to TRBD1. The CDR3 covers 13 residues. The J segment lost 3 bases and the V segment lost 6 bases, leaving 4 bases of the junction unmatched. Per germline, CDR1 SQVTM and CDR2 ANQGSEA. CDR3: CSVAGGGYNEQFF. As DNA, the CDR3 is TGCAGCGTCGCAGGGGGCGGCTACAATGAGCAGTTCTTC.

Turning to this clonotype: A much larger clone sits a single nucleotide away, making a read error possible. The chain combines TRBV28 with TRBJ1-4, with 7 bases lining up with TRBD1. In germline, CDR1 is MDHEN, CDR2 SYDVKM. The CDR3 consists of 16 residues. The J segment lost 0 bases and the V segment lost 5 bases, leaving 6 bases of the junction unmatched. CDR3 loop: CASSKTGITTNEKLFF. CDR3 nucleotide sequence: TGTGCCAGCAGTAAGACAGGGATCACAACTAATGAAAAACTGTTTTTT.

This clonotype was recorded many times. The CDR3 DNA follows: TGTGCCAGCAGCTCAGTAGCGGAGAGCACAGATACGCAGTATTTT. It is translated as CASSSVAESTDTQYF. J is TRBJ2-3 and V is TRBV12-3 or TRBV12-4; the D gene is possibly TRBD2 (6 bases). This CDR3 has 15 amino acids. V dropped 6 bases and J dropped 0 bases, with 13 bases sitting between them.

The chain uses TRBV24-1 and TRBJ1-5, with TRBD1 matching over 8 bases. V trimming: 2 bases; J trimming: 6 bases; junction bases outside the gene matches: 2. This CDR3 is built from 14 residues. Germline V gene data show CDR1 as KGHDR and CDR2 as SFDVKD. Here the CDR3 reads CATSDWTGPQPQHF. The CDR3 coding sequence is TGTGCCACCAGTGATTGGACAGGGCCTCAGCCCCAGCATTTT.

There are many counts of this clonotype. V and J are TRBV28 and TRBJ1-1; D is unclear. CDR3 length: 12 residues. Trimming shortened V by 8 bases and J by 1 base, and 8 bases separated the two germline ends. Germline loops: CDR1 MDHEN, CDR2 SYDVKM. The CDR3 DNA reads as TGTGCCAGCTCAATCCGGAACACTGAAGCTTTCTTT. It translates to CASSIRNTEAFF. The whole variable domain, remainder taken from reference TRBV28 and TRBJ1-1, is DVKVTQSSRYLVKRTGEKVFLECVQDMDHENMFWYRQDPGLGLRLIYFSYDVKMKEKGDIPEGYSVSREKKERFSLILESASTNQTSMYLCASSIRNTEAFFGQGTRLTVV.

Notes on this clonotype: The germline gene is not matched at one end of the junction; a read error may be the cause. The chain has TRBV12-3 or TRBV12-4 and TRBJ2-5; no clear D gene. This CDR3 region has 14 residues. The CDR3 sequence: CASSFGLQQETHYF. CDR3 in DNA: TGTGCCAGCAGTTTTGGGCTCCAACAAGAGACCCATTACTTC.

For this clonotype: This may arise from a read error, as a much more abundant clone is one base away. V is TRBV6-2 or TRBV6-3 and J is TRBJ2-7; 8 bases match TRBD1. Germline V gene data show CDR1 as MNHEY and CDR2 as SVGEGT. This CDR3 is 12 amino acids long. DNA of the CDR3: TGTGTCAGCAGTCGGACAGGGACGATTCAGTACTTC. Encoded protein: CVSSRTGTIQYF.

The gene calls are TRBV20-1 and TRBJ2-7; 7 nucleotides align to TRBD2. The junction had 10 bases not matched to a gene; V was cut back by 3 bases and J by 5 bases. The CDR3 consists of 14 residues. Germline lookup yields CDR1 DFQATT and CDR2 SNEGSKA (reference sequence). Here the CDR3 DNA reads TGCAGTGCTAGCGGGAGGAACTCCTACAACGAGCAGTACTTC. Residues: CSASGRNSYNEQYF.

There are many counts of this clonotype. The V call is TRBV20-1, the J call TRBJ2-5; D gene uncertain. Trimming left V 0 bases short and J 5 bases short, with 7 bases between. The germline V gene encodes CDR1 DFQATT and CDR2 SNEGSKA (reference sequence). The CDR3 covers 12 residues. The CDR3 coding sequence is TGCAGTGCTAGAGAGGACGGGGAGACCCAGTACTTC. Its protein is CSAREDGETQYF.

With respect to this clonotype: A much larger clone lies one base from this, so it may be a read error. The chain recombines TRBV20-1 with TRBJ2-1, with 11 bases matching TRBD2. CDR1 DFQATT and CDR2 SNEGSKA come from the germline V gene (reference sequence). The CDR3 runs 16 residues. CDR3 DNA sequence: TGCAGTGCCATACCAATAGCGGGAGGGGGGGGGAATGAGCAGTGCTTC. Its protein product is CSAIPIAGGGGNEQCF.

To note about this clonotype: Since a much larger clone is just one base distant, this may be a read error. CDR3 protein: CSTRSGNTEAFF. The CDR3, as DNA: TGCAGTACTAGGTCAGGGAACACTGAAGCTTTCTTT. The chain joins TRBV20-1 to TRBJ1-1; no firm D call. The length of the CDR3 is 12 residues. CDR1 and CDR2 (germline): DFQATT, SNEGSKA (reference sequence).